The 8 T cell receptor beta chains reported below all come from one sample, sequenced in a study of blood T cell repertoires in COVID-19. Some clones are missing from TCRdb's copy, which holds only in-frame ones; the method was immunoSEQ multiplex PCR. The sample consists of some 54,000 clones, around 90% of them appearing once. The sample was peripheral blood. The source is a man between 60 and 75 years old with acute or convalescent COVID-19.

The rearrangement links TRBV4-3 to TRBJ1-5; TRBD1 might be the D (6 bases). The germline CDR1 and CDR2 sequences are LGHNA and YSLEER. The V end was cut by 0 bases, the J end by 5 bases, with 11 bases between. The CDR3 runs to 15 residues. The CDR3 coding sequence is TGCGCCAGCAGCCAAGAATTCGGGGGGCATCAGCCCCAGCATTTT. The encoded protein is CASSQEFGGHQPQHF.

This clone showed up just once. The CDR3 DNA reads as TGTGCCAGCCGGGAGGGGAACACTGAAGCTTTCTTT. This encodes CASREGNTEAFF. The chain has TRBV28 and TRBJ1-1; no clear D gene. The CDR3 is 12 amino acids. CDR1 and CDR2 from the germline V gene are MDHEN and SYDVKM. V gave up 8 bases and J gave up 1 base, with 8 bases separating them. The full variable domain, its missing parts supplied by reference TRBV28 and TRBJ1-1, is DVKVTQSSRYLVKRTGEKVFLECVQDMDHENMFWYRQDPGLGLRLIYFSYDVKMKEKGDIPEGYSVSREKKERFSLILESASTNQTSMYLCASREGNTEAFFGQGTRLTVV.

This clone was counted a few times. DNA of the CDR3: TGTGCCAGCGGACCGAAGGGGGCTCTCTATGGCTACACCTTC. Its translation is CASGPKGALYGYTF. The gene calls are TRBV6-5 and TRBJ1-2; TRBD1 matches 7 bases. This CDR3 contains 14 residues. Germline V gives CDR1 MNHEY, CDR2 SVGAGI. V lost 8 bases and J lost 4; bases outside the gene matches: 10.

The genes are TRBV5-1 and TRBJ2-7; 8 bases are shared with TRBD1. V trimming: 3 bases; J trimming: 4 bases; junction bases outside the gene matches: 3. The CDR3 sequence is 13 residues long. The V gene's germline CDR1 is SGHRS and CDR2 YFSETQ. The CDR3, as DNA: TGCGCCAGCAGCTCGACAGGGGCGTACGAGCAGTACTTC. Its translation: CASSSTGAYEQYF.

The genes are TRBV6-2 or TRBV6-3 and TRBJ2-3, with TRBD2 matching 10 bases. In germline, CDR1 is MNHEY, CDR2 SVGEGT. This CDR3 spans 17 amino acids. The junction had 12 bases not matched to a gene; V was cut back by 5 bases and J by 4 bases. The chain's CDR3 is CASSPLEREGLADTQYF. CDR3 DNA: TGTGCCAGCAGTCCCCTAGAGCGGGAGGGCCTCGCAGATACGCAGTATTTT.

This CDR3 is CASSVDVGQETQYF. The CDR3 DNA is TGTGCCAGCAGCGTAGATGTGGGGCAGGAGACCCAGTACTTC. The chain is built from TRBV9 and TRBJ2-5, with D possibly TRBD1 on 5 matching bases. This CDR3 comprises 14 residues. The V end was cut by 0 bases, the J end by 5 bases, with 11 bases between. Germline CDR1 reads SGDLS; CDR2 reads YYNGEE.

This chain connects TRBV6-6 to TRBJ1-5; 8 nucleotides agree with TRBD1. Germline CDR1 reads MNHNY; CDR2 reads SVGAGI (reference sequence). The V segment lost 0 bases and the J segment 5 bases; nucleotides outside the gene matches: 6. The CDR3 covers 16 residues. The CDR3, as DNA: TGTGCCAGCAGTTACTCGATCCAGGGGGCTGATCAGCCCCAGCATTTT. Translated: CASSYSIQGADQPQHF.

DNA for the CDR3: TGTGCCAGCAGCTCAACCGGAGGGAACACTGAAGCTTTCTTT. Translating gives CASSSTGGNTEAFF. This rearrangement joins TRBV7-2 to TRBJ1-1, with D uncertain. The germline V and J ends were trimmed by 4 bases and 1 base, with 10 bases remaining between them. Germline V CDR1 and CDR2: SGHTA, FQGNSA. CDR3 length equals 14 residues.